The 12 T cell receptor beta chains given below trace back to one sample, sequenced in a study of technical replicates of blood from several donors. Produced via immunoSEQ multiplex PCR; TCRdb's table is partial and in-frame only. The top ten clones hold about 0.2% of a sample with approximately 81,000 clones, about 96% of them seen once. Specimen: T cells isolated from PBMCs. The receptor set was obtained from a human donor in good health.

The rearrangement links TRBV10-2 to TRBJ1-1; 8 bases map to TRBD1. The V and J ends lost 6 bases and 0 bases, in that order; junction bases with no gene match: 9. Germline CDR1 and CDR2: WSHSY and SAAADI. This CDR3 has 16 amino acids. CDR3 DNA: TGCGCCAGCAGGGGGGACAGGAGGTACATGAACACTGAAGCTTTCTTT. Its protein product is CASRGDRRYMNTEAFF.

This chain joins TRBV2 and TRBJ1-6; 8 bases match TRBD1. There are 13 residues in the CDR3. Unmatched junction bases numbered 5, after V lost 6 bases and J lost 10 bases. Germline-derived CDR1 and CDR2 are SNHLY and FYNNEI. CDR3 sequence (DNA): TGTGCCAGCAGCGACAGGGGTGGCTCACCCCTCCACTTT. Protein: CASSDRGGSPLHF.

CDR3 nucleotides: TGTGCCAGCAGTAGCGGCTTTAGACGAGAGACCCAGTACTTC. Its protein product is CASSSGFRRETQYF. The chain uses TRBV28 and TRBJ2-5, with D maybe TRBD2 (5 bases). Per the germline V gene, CDR1 is MDHEN and CDR2 is SYDVKM. Trimming took off 5 bases at V and 4 bases at J, with 14 bases between the two ends. The CDR3 extends over 14 amino acids.

The chain joins TRBV6-6 to TRBJ2-7; TRBD1 matches at 8 bases. The CDR3 length is 15 residues. Unmatched junction bases numbered 7, after V lost 5 bases and J lost 1 base. The germline V gene has CDR1 MNHNY and CDR2 SVGAGI (reference sequence). The CDR3 is CASSDVQGASYEQYF. In DNA, the CDR3 is TGTGCCAGCAGTGATGTTCAGGGGGCTTCCTACGAGCAGTACTTC.

The rearrangement joins TRBV2 to TRBJ2-3; 8 bases line up with TRBD2. Per germline, CDR1 SNHLY and CDR2 FYNNEI. The V and J ends lost 11 bases and 3 bases, in that order; junction bases with no gene match: 10. The CDR3 runs to 14 residues. The CDR3: CARKSSGHTDTQYF. CDR3 in DNA: TGTGCCCGCAAATCTAGCGGGCATACAGATACGCAGTATTTT.

The V call is TRBV7-7, the J call TRBJ2-1; 15 positions agree with TRBD2. Germline assignment: CDR1 SSHAT and CDR2 FNYEAQ (reference sequence). This CDR3 spans 15 amino acids. V dropped 4 bases and J dropped 7; count of bases not matched to a gene: 2. Here the CDR3 reads CASSSGTSGRNEQFF. In DNA, the CDR3 is TGTGCCAGCAGCTCCGGGACTAGCGGGAGGAATGAGCAGTTCTTC.

The V gene is TRBV4-1, the J gene TRBJ2-5; TRBD2 aligns across 7 bases. The V segment lost 3 bases and the J segment 7 bases; nucleotides outside the gene matches: 11. Germline V lookup: CDR1 MGHRA, CDR2 YSYEKL. CDR3 length equals 15 residues. The CDR3: CASSQGDYLGGTQYF. The CDR3 bases are TGCGCCAGCAGCCAGGGGGACTACCTCGGGGGGACCCAGTACTTC.

The CDR3 DNA reads as TGTGCCAGCAAAAGGGGTTGGGACTATGGCTACACCTTC. This gives the protein CASKRGWDYGYTF. This chain uses TRBV28 with TRBJ1-2; weak D call: TRBD1 (5 bases). The CDR3 covers 13 residues. V dropped 7 bases and J dropped 3 bases, with 12 bases sitting between them. The germline V gene has CDR1 MDHEN and CDR2 SYDVKM.

The chain employs TRBV20-1 and TRBJ2-1, with D possibly matching TRBD2 (5 bases). There are 11 residues in the CDR3. Germline values: CDR1 DFQATT, CDR2 SNEGSKA (reference sequence). Deletions cut 6 bases from V and 7 bases from J, with 10 bases between. In DNA form, the CDR3 reads TGCAGTGCAGGCAGAGGGAATGAGCAGTTCTTC. It encodes CSAGRGNEQFF.

The J gene is TRBJ2-7, the V gene TRBV7-6; weak D call: TRBD2 (7 bases). The CDR3 length is 18 residues. V dropped 2 bases and J dropped 1 base, with 21 bases sitting between them. Germline lookup yields CDR1 SGHVS and CDR2 FNYEAQ. For the CDR3, the DNA is TGTGCCAGCAGCTTATTGGGGGCTAGTGGGGGGGTTTCCTACGAGCAGTACTTC. Protein product: CASSLLGASGGVSYEQYF.

This chain uses TRBV4-1 with TRBJ1-2; D is unclear. This CDR3 comprises 15 residues. V was shortened by 1 base and J by 1 base, with 10 bases between the two germline ends. The germline CDR1 and CDR2 sequences are MGHRA and YSYEKL. The CDR3 DNA sequence: TGCGCCAGCAGCCAAGCTGGCGGAAATAACTATGGCTACACCTTC. The encoded protein is CASSQAGGNNYGYTF.

V is TRBV7-2 and J is TRBJ2-5; D may be TRBD2 (5 bases). The CDR3 runs to 16 residues. Trimming took 3 bases from V and 5 from J, leaving 19 bases between them. Germline-derived CDR1 and CDR2 are SGHTA and FQGNSA. The CDR3 DNA is TGTGCCAGCAGCTTTCGGTCGGGGAGTGTAGTTGAGACCCAGTACTTC. As protein: CASSFRSGSVVETQYF.